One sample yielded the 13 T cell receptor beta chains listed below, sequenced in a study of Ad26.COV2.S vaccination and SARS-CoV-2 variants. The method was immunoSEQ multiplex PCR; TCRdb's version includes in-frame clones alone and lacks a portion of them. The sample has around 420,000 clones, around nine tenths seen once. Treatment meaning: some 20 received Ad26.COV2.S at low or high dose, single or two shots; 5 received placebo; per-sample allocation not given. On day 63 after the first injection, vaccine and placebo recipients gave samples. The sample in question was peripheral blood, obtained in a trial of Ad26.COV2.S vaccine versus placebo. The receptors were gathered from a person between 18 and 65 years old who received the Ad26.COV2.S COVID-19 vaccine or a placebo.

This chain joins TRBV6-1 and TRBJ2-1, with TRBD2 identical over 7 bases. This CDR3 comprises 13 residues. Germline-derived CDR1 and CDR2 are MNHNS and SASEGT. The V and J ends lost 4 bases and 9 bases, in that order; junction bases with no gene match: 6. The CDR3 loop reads CASSVSGGSEQFF. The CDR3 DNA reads TGTGCCAGCAGTGTATCCGGGGGGAGTGAGCAGTTCTTC.

The CDR3, as DNA: TGTGCCAGCAGCTTGGATCTCGGGGGAAGAGGCACTGAAGCTTTCTTT. The encoded protein is CASSLDLGGRGTEAFF. The chain employs TRBV5-4 and TRBJ1-1, with a weak D call TRBD1 (5 bases). The CDR3 runs to 16 residues. The V end was cut by 0 bases, the J end by 4 bases, with 16 bases between. CDR1 is SGHNT and CDR2 is YYREEE in the germline V gene (reference sequence).

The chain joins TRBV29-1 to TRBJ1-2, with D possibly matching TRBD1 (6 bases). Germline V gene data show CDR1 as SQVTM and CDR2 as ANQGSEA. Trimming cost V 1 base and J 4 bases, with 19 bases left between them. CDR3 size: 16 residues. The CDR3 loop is CSVEARPTGLSYGYTF. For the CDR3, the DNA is TGCAGCGTTGAAGCCCGCCCTACAGGGCTCAGCTATGGCTACACCTTC.

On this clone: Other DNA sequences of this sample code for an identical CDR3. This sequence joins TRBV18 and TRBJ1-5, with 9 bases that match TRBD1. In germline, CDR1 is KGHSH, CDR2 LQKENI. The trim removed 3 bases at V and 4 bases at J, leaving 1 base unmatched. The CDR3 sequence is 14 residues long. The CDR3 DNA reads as TGTGCCAGCTCACCCGGACAGGGGAATCAGCCCCAGCATTTT. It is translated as CASSPGQGNQPQHF.

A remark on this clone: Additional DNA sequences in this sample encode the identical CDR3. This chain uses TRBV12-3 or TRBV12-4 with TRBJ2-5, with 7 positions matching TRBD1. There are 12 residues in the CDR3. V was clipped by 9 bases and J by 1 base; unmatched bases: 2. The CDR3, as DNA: TGTGCCAGTCGGGACAGCCAAGAGACCCAGTACTTC. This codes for CASRDSQETQYF.

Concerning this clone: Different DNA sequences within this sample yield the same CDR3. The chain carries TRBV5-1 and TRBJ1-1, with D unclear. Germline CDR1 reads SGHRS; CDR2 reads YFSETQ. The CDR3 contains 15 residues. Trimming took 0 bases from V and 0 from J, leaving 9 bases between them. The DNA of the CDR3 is TGCGCCAGCAGCTTGGTTGCGGGCATGAACACTGAAGCTTTCTTT. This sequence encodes CASSLVAGMNTEAFF.

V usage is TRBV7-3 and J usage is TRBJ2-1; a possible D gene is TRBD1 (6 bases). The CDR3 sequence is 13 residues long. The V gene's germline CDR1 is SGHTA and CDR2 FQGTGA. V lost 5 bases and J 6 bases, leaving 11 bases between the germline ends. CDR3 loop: CASSIGQFNEQFF. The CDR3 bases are TGTGCCAGCAGCATTGGACAGTTCAATGAGCAGTTCTTC.

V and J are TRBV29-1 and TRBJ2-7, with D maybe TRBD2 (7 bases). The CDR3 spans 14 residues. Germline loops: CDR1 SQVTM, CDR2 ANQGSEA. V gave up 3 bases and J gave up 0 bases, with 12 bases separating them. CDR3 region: CSVEAGALSYEQYF. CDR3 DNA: TGCAGCGTTGAGGCGGGGGCCCTCTCCTACGAGCAGTACTTC.

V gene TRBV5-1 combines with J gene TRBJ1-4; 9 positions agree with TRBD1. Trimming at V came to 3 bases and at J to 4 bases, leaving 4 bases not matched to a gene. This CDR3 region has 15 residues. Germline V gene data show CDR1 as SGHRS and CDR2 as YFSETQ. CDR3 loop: CASSSPGQGNEKLFF. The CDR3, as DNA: TGCGCCAGCAGCTCCCCGGGACAGGGTAATGAAAAACTGTTTTTT.

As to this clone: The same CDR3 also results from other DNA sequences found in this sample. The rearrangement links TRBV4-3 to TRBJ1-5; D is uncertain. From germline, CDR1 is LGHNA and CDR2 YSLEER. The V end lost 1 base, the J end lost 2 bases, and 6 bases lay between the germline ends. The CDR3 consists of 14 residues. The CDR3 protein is CASSQGRGNQPQHF. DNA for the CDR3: TGCGCCAGCAGCCAAGGGAGGGGCAATCAGCCCCAGCATTTT.

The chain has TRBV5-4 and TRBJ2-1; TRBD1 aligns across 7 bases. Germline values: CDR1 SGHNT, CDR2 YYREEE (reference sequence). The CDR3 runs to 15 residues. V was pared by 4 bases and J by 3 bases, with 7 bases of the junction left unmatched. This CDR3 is CASSAGQASYNEQFF. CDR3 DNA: TGTGCCAGCAGCGCCGGACAGGCGAGCTACAATGAGCAGTTCTTC.

CDR3 amino acids: CATSSQQSKNIQYF. CDR3 DNA sequence: TGTGCCACCAGCAGCCAGCAGTCAAAAAACATTCAGTACTTC. The chain employs TRBV15 and TRBJ2-4; no firm D call. Per germline, CDR1 LNHNV and CDR2 YYDKDF (reference sequence). Deletions cut 3 bases from V and 4 bases from J, with 10 bases between. The CDR3 is 14 amino acids.

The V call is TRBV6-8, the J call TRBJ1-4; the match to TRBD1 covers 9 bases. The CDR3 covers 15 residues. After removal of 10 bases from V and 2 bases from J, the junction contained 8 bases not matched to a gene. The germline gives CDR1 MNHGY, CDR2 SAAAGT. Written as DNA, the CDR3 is TGTGCCAATAACAGGGGGCGAGACACTAATGAAAAACTGTTTTTT. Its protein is CANNRGRDTNEKLFF.